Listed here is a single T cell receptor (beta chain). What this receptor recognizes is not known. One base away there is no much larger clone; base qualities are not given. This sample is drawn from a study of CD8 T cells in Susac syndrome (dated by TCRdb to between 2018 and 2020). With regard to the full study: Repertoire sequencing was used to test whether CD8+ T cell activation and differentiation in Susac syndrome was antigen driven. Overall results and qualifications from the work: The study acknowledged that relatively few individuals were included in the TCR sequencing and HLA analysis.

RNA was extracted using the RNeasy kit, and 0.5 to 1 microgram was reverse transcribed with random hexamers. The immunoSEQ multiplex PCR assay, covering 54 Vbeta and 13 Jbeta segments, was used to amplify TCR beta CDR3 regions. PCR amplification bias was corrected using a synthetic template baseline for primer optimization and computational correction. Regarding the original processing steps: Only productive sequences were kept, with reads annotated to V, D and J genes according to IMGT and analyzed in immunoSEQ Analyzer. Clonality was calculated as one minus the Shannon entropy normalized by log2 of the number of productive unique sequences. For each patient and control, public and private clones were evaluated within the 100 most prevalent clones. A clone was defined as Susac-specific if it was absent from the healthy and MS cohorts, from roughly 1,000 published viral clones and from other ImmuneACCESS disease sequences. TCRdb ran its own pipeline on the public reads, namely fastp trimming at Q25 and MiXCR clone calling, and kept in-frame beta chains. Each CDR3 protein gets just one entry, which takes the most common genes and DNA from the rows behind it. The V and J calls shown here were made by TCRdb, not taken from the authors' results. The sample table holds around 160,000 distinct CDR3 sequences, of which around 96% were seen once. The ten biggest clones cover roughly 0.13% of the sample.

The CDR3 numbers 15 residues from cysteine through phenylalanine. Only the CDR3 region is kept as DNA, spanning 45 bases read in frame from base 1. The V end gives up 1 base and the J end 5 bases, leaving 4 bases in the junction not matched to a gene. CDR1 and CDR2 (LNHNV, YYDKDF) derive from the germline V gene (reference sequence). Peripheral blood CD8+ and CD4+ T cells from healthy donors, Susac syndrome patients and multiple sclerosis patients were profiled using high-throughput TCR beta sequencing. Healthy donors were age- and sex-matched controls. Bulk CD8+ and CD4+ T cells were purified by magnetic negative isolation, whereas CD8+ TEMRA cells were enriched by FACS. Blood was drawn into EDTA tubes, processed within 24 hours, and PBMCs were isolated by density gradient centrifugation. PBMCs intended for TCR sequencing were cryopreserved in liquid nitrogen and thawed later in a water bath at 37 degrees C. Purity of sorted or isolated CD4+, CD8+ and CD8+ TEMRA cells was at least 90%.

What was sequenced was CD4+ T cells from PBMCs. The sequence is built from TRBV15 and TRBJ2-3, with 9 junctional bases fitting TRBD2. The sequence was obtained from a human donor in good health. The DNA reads TGTGCCACCAGCAGAGGACCAGCGGGGGGAGATACGCAGTATTTT. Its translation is CATSRGPAGGDTQYF.